Reported below is one T cell receptor (beta chain). Its antigen is unknown. No base qualities exist here, and no much larger clone lies one base off it. This record belongs to a study of cytomegalovirus exposure and HLA in healthy donors (TCRdb year 2017). About the study as a whole: The 670 or so repertoires of the first cohort and the approximately 130 validation repertoires were produced on the same platform, according to a later analysis. The study aimed to test whether signatures of past pathogen exposure could be identified by cataloging public T cell receptors. A separate validation cohort of some 130 different subjects was used in addition to the approximately 700-subject first cohort. The study combined high-throughput TCR immunosequencing, statistical association of individual TCRs with disease status, and machine learning to predict cytomegalovirus infection status.

Beyond this particular receptor, the publication reports: The study gave a list of under 200 TCR beta chains associated with cytomegalovirus. Most TCR sequences were seen in very few donors, while some public TCRs were found in many individuals. In a later analysis, TCRs clustered in the first cohort were found to also tend to co-occur in the 100 to 150 validation repertoires, with approximately 95% of cluster scores above 0. It was suggested by the authors that the approach could potentially be generalized to other disease states and immunological phenotypes. Cytomegalovirus status was reported to be diagnosed by the classifier with high specificity and sensitivity in both the original and validation cohorts. A later analysis lacked HLA typing for the validation cohort, so it scored co-occurrence in that cohort across all 110 or so repertoires. Three of the identified cytomegalovirus-associated TCR beta chains were confirmed in vitro to be specific for cytomegalovirus antigens.

The donors were included in the validation cohort of roughly 120 subjects, a group kept apart from the roughly 670-subject first cohort. The library relied on the immunoSEQ multiplex PCR assay. In the paper's pipeline: A statistical classification framework was built to diagnose cytomegalovirus status from the catalog of TCR beta chain sequences. Sourced from immuneACCESS, this table was stored by TCRdb with only in-frame sequences that have V and J called. A share of the clones is absent; for the studies checked, an unresolved V gene accounts for under half, and the remainder has no known explanation. The V and J calls and the clone size are those of that table, but D and trimming were determined from the DNA. The sample contains some 350,000 clones, around 90% of them found a single time. Approximately 1.1% of the sample rests with the top ten. The TCR was taken from a woman in her twenties or thirties in good health and CMV-seropositive. The sample consisted of PBMCs.

The nucleotide sequence is given as TGTGCCAGCAGCTTAACGTGGCAGCTTTCGAACACCGGGGAGCTGTTTTTT. This is translated as CASSLTWQLSNTGELFF. Recombination linked TRBV7-3 to TRBJ2-2, with the identity of the D gene unclear. Based on the germline V gene, the CDR1 and CDR2 sequences are SGHTA and FQGTGA. V is shortened by 0 bases, J by 0 bases, and the region joining them spans 11 bases. Taken from cysteine to phenylalanine, the CDR3 has 17 residues. Only the CDR3 DNA is retained, 51 bases long and in frame from the first base.